The subject of this entry is one T cell receptor beta chain. This sample stems from a study of blood T cell repertoires in COVID-19. Study context: The United States, Italy and Spain supplied acute and convalescent COVID-19 samples.

Trimming removed 5 bases at V and 3 bases at J, with 13 bases between. The germline CDR1 and CDR2 sequences are PRHDT and FYEKMQ (reference sequence). This CDR3 contains 14 residues. TCRdb keeps only in-frame clones here, not all; method: immunoSEQ multiplex PCR. This sample has fewer than 400,000 clones, with about 85% found just once. The receptor was isolated from a woman younger than 30 with acute or convalescent COVID-19. The source material was peripheral blood. The rearrangement joins TRBV13 to TRBJ2-5, with a possible D match to TRBD1 (6 bases). This CDR3 reads CASSTPGAEETQYF. The CDR3 DNA sequence: TGTGCCAGCAGCACTCCAGGGGCCGAAGAGACCCAGTACTTC. The complete variable domain, with remaining parts taken from reference TRBV13 and TRBJ2-5, reads AAGVIQSPRHLIKEKRETATLKCYPIPRHDTVYWYQQGPGQDPQFLISFYEKMQSDKGSIPDRFSAQQFSDYHSELNMSSLELGDSALYFCASSTPGAEETQYFGPGTRLLVL.